Sequencing of this T cell receptor (beta chain) was carried out in a study of blood T cell repertoires in COVID-19. The overall study: There were acute and convalescent COVID-19 samples, and they came from the United States, Italy and Spain. PBMCs, B-cell-depleted T cells, or T cells provided the cDNA or gDNA that made up the material.

The study drew participants aged about 18 to 89 years from fewer than 30 US areas. Measured with immunoSEQ multiplex PCR; TCRdb has only the in-frame clones, and not every one. The sample lists 200,000 to 250,000 clones; roughly 88% were seen once. Germline V gene sequence: CDR1 WNHNN, CDR2 SYGVQD (reference sequence). The length of the CDR3 is 15 residues. V was clipped by 3 bases and J by 6 bases, with 18 bases between them. The sequence came from a woman aged 25 to 45 who had been exposed to COVID-19. Sequencing input: PBMCs or T cells enriched from blood (not recorded which). The chain uses TRBV10-1 and TRBJ2-7, with D unresolved. For the CDR3, the DNA is TGCGCCAGCAGTGAAAATCACGGAGTGAGGAGCGAGCAGTACTTC. Translation: CASSENHGVRSEQYF.